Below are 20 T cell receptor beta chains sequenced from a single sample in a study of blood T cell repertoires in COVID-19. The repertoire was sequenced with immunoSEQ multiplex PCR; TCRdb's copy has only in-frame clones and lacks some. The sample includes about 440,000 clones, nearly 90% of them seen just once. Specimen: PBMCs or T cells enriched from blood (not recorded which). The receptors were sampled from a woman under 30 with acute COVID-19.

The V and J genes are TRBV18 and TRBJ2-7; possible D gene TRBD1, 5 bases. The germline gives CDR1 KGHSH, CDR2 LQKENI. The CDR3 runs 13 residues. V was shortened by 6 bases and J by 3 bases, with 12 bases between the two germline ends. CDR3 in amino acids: CASSTVINYEQYF. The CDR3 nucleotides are TGTGCCAGCTCGACAGTGATAAACTACGAGCAGTACTTC. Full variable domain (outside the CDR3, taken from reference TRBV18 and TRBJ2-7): NAGVMQNPRHLVRRRGQEARLRCSPMKGHSHVYWYRQLPEEGLKFMVYLQKENIIDESGMPKERFSAEFPKEGPSILRIQQVVRGDSAAYFCASSTVINYEQYFGPGTRLTVT.

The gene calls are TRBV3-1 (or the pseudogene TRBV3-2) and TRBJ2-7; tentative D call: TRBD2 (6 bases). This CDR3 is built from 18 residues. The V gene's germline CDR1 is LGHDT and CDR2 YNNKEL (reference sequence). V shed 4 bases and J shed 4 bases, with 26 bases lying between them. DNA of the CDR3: TGTGCCAGCAGCCTGAGTCAGGGAGGAAAACTTCTCTGTTACGAGCAGTACTTC. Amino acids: CASSLSQGGKLLCYEQYF.

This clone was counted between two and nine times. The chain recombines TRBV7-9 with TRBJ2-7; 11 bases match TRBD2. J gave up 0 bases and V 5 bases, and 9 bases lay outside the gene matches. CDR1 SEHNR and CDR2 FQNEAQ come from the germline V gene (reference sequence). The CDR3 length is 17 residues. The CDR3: CASSPFGLAGSSYEQYF. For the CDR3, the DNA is TGTGCCAGCAGCCCTTTCGGACTAGCGGGCAGCTCCTACGAGCAGTACTTC.

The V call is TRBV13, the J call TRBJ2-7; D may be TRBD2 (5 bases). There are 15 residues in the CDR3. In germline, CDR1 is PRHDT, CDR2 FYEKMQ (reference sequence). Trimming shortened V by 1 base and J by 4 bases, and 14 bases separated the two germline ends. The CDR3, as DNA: TGTGCCAGCAGCTTAGTAAGCGGAACGACGTACGAGCAGTACTTC. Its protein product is CASSLVSGTTYEQYF.

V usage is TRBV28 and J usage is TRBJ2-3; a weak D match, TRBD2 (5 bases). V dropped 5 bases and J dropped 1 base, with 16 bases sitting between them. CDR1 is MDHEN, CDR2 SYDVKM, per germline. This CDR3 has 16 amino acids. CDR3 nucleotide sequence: TGTGCCAGCAGTACATCGGAGTGGGAGCGCACAGATACGCAGTATTTT. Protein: CASSTSEWERTDTQYF.

The CDR3 here is CASSLSTGENTEAFF. The CDR3 DNA reads as TGTGCCAGCAGCTTAAGTACAGGGGAGAACACTGAAGCTTTCTTT. The chain links TRBV13 to TRBJ1-1; 7 bases fit TRBD1. The V gene end was trimmed by 2 bases and the J gene end by 1 base; junction bases not matched to a gene: 4. The CDR3 runs 15 residues. Germline V CDR1 and CDR2: PRHDT, FYEKMQ (reference sequence).

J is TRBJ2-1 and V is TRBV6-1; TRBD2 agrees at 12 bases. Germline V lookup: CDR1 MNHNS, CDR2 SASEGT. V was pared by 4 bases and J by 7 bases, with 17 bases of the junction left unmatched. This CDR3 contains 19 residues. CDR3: CASSAIQSPSGRALNEQFF. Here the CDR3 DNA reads TGTGCCAGCAGTGCGATTCAATCCCCTAGCGGGAGGGCCCTTAATGAGCAGTTCTTC.

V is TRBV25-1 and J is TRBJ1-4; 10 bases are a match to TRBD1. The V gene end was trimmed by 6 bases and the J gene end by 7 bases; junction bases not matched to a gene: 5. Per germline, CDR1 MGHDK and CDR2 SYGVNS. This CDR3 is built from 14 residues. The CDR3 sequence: CASRKGQGTEKLFF. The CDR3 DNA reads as TGTGCCAGCAGGAAGGGACAGGGGACTGAAAAACTGTTTTTT.

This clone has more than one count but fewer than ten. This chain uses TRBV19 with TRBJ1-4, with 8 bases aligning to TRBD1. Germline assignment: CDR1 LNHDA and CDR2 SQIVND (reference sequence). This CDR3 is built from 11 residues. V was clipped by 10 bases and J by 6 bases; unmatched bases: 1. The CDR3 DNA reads TGTGCCATACAGGGGGATGAAAAACTGTTTTTT. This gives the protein CAIQGDEKLFF.

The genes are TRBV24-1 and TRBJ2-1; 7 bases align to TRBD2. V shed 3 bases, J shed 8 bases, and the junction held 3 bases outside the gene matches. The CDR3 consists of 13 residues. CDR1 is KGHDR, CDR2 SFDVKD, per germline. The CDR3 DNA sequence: TGTGCCACCAGTGATGGGGGGGAATATGAGCAGTTCTTC. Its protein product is CATSDGGEYEQFF.

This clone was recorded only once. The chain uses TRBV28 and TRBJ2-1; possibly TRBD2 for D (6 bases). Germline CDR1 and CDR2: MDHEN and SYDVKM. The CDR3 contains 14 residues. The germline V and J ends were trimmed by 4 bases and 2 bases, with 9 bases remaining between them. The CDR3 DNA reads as TGTGCCAGCAGTTCCAGACTAGCCTACAATGAGCAGTTCTTC. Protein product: CASSSRLAYNEQFF.

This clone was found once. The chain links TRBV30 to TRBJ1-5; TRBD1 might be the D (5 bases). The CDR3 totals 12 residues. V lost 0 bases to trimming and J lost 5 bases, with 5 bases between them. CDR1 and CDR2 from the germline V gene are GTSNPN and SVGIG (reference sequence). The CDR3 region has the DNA TGTGCCTGGAGTGTACAGGATCAGCCCCAGCATTTT. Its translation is CAWSVQDQPQHF.

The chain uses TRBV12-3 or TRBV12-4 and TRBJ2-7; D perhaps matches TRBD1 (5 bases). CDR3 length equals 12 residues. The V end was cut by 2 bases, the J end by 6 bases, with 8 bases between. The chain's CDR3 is CASSLLGLEQYF. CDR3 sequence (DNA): TGTGCCAGCAGTTTACTGGGGCTCGAGCAGTACTTC.

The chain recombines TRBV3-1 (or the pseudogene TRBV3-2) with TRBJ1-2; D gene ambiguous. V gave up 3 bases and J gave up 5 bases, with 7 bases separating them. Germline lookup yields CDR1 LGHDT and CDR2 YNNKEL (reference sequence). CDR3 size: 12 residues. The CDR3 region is CASSQSRYGYTF. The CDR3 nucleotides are TGTGCCAGCAGCCAGAGTCGATATGGCTACACCTTC.

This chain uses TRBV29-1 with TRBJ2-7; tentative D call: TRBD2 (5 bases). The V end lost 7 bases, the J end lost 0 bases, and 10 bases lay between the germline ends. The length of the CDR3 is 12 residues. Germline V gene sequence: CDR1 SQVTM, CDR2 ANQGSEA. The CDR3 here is CSAIGSSYEQYF. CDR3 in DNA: TGCAGCGCGATTGGGAGCTCCTACGAGCAGTACTTC.

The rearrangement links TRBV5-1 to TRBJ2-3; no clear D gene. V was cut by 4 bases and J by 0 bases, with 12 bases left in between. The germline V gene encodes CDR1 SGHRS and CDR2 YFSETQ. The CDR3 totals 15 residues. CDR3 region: CASSADLGSTDTQYF. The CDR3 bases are TGCGCCAGCAGCGCCGACTTAGGTAGCACAGATACGCAGTATTTT.

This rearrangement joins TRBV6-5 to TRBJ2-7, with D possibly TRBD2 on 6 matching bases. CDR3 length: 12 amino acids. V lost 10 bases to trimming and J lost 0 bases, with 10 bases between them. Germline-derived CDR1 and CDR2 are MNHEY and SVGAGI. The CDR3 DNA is TGTGCCACCCGGGAGTTCTCCTACGAGCAGTACTTC. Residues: CATREFSYEQYF.

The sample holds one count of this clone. This CDR3 is CASSPQGALTGELFF. The CDR3 DNA is TGTGCCAGCAGCCCCCAGGGGGCCCTGACCGGGGAGCTGTTTTTT. The genes are TRBV11-3 and TRBJ2-2, with TRBD1 identical over 8 bases. Germline trimming cut 5 bases from V and 5 bases from J; bases unmatched to any gene: 7. The CDR3 is 15 amino acids. Germline V CDR1 and CDR2: SGHNT, YENEEA. The whole variable domain, remainder taken from reference TRBV11-3 and TRBJ2-2, is EAGVVQSPRYKIIEKKQPVAFWCNPISGHNTLYWYLQNLGQGPELLIRYENEEAVDDSQLPKDRFSAERLKGVDSTLKIQPAELGDSAVYLCASSPQGALTGELFFGEGSRLTVL.

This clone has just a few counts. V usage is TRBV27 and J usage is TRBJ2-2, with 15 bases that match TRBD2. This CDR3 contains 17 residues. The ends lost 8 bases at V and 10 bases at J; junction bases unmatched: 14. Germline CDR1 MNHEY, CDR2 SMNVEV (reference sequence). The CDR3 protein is CASGRNTGTSGRTELFF. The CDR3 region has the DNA TGTGCCAGCGGAAGAAATACCGGGACTAGCGGGAGGACGGAGCTGTTTTTT.

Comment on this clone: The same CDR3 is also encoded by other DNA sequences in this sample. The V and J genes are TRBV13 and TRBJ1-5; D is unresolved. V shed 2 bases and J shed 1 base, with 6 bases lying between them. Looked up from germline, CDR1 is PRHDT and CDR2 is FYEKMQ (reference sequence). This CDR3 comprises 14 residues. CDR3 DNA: TGTGCCAGCAGCTTAAGAGGCAGCAATCAGCCCCAGCATTTT. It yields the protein CASSLRGSNQPQHF.